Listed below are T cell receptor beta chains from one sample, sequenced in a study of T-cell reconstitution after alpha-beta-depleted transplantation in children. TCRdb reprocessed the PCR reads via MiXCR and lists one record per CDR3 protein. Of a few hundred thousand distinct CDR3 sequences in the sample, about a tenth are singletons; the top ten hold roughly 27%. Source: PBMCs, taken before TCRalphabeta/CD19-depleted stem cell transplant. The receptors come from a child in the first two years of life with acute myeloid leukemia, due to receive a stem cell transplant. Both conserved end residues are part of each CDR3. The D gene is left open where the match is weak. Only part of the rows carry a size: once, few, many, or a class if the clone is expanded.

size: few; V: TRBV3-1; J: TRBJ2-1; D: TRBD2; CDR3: CASSQVSGGGNEQFF; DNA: TGTGCCAGCAGCCAAGTTAGCGGGGGGGGCAATGAGCAGTTCTTC
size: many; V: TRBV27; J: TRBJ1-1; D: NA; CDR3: CASSFLDREAFF; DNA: TGTGCCAGCAGTTTCCTGGACCGTGAAGCTTTCTTT
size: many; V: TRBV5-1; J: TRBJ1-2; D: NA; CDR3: CASSLGHSNYGYTF; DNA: TGCGCCAGCAGCCTGGGACATAGTAACTATGGCTACACCTTC
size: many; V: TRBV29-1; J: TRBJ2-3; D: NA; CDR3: CSVSQPWGTDTQYF; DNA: TGCAGCGTCTCGCAGCCTTGGGGCACAGATACGCAGTATTTT
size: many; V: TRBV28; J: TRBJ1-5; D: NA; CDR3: CASNYRNQPQHF; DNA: TGTGCCAGCAATTATCGCAATCAGCCCCAGCATTTT
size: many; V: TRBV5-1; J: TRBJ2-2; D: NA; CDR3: CASSLAGGRELFF; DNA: TGCGCCAGCAGCTTGGCCGGGGGCAGGGAGCTGTTTTTT
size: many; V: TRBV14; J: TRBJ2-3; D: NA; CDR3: CASSLIGGPFSDTQYF; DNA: TGTGCCAGCAGCCTTATTGGAGGGCCGTTTTCGGATACGCAGTATTTT
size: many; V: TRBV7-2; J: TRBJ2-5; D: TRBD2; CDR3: CASSLAGTSLQTQYF; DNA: TGTGCCAGCAGCTTAGCCGGGACTAGTTTACAGACCCAGTACTTC
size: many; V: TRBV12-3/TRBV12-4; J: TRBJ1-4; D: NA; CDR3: CASKDSLFEKLFF; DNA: TGTGCCAGCAAGGACAGCTTATTTGAAAAACTGTTTTTT
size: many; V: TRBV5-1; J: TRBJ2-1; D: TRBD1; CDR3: CASSLTDRGRGNEQFF; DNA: TGCGCCAGCAGCTTGACGGACAGGGGTAGAGGCAATGAGCAGTTCTTC
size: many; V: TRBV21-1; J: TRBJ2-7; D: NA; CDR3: CASSSGITGGTYEQYF; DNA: TGTGCCAGCAGCTCGGGTATTACAGGGGGAACCTACGAGCAGTACTTC
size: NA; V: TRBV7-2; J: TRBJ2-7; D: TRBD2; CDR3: CASSFRSLAATYEQYF; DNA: TGTGCCAGCAGCTTTCGCTCACTAGCGGCAACCTACGAGCAGTACTTC
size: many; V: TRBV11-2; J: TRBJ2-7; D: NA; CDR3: CASSLDYWASDEQYF; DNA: TGTGCCAGCAGCTTAGATTACTGGGCCTCCGACGAGCAGTACTTC
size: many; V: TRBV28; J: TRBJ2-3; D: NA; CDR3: CASTAGSTDTQYF; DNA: TGTGCCAGCACTGCGGGGAGCACAGATACGCAGTATTTT
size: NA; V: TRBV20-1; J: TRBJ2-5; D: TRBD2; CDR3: CSARAELAGGPETQYF; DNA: TGCAGTGCTAGAGCCGAATTAGCGGGAGGGCCAGAGACCCAGTACTTC
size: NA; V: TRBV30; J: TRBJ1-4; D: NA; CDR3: CACHRRGNEKLFF; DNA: TGTGCCTGCCACCGCCGGGGGAATGAAAAACTGTTTTTT
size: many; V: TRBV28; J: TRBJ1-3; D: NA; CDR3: CASSRRTGPSGNTIYF; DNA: TGTGCCAGCAGTCGACGTACAGGCCCCTCTGGAAACACCATATATTTT
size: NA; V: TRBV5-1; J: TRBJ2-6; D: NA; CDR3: CVSSPLEGVGANVLTF; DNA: TGCGTCAGCAGCCCTTTGGAGGGCGTTGGGGCCAACGTCCTGACTTTC
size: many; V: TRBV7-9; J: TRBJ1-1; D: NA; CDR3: CASSLRHRVNTEAFF; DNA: TGTGCCAGCAGCTTGCGCCACAGAGTGAACACTGAAGCTTTCTTT
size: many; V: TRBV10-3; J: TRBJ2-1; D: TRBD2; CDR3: CAISEGLADYNEQFF; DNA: TGTGCCATCAGTGAGGGACTAGCGGACTACAATGAGCAGTTCTTC
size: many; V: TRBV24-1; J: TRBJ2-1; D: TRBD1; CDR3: CATSDPGDRLNEQFF; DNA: TGTGCCACCAGTGACCCCGGGGACAGGCTCAATGAGCAGTTCTTC
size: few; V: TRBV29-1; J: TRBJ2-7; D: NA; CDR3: CSYTGTYTYEQYF; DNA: TGCAGCTACACCGGGACGTATACCTACGAGCAGTACTTC
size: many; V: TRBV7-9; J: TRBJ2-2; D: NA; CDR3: CASSQTSPPTGELFF; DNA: TGTGCCAGCAGCCAAACTAGTCCCCCAACCGGGGAGCTGTTTTTT
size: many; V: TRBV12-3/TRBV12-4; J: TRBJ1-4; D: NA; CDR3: CASSFTGNPEKLFF; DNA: TGTGCCAGCAGTTTTACAGGGAACCCTGAAAAACTGTTTTTT
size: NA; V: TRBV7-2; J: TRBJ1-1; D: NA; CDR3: CASSTVGAGGLAFF; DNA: TGTGCCAGCAGCACTGTCGGGGCAGGTGGTCTAGCTTTCTTT
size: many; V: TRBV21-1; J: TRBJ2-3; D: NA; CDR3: CASSKPTGVTDTQYF; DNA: TGTGCCAGCAGCAAACCGACAGGGGTGACAGATACGCAGTATTTT
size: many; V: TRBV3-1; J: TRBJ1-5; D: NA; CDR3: CASSQGDTSNQPQHF; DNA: TGTGCCAGCAGCCAAGGGGACACTAGCAATCAGCCCCAGCATTTT
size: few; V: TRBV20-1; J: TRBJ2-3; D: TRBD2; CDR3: CSAREITSESTDTQYF; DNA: TGCAGTGCTAGAGAAATAACTAGCGAAAGCACAGATACGCAGTATTTT
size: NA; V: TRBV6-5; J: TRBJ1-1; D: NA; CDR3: CASCYSRQNTEAFF; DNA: TGTGCCAGCTGTTATTCCCGACAGAACACTGAAGCTTTCTTT
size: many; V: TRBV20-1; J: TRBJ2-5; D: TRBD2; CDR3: CSARVLAGETQYF; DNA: TGCAGTGCTAGGGTGCTAGCGGGAGAGACCCAGTACTTC
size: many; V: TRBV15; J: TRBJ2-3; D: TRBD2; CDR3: CATSRAGTSSTDTQYF; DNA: TGTGCCACCAGCAGAGCCGGGACTAGCTCTACAGATACGCAGTATTTT
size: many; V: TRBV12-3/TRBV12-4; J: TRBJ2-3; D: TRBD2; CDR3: CASSPPSGYTDTQYF; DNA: TGTGCCAGCAGTCCCCCTAGCGGCTACACAGATACGCAGTATTTT
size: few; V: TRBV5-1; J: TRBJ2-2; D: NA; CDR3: CASRPGADVELFF; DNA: TGCGCCAGCCGCCCTGGGGCAGACGTAGAGCTGTTTTTT
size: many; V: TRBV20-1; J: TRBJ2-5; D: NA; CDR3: CSAPPHRGKETQYF; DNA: TGCAGTGCCCCCCCCCATAGGGGTAAAGAGACCCAGTACTTC
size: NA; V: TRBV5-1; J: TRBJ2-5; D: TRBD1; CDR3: CASSKRGQTMGETQYF; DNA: TGCGCCAGCAGCAAAAGGGGACAGACCATGGGGGAGACCCAGTACTTC
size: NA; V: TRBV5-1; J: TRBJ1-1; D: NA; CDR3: CAGSLEWQPNTGAFF; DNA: TGCGCCGGCAGCTTGGAATGGCAGCCGAACACTGGAGCTTTCTTT
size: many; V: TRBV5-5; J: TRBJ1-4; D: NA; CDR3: CASSLPRSEGNEKLFF; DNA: TGTGCCAGCAGCTTGCCTCGGTCCGAGGGTAATGAAAAACTGTTTTTT
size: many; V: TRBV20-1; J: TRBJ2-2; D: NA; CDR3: CSGENTGELFF; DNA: TGCAGTGGGGAGAACACCGGGGAGCTGTTTTTT
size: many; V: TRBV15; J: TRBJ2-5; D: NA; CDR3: CATSRDLQQRRETQYF; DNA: TGTGCCACCAGCAGAGATCTCCAGCAAAGGAGGGAGACCCAGTACTTC
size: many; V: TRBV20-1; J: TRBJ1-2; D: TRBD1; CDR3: CSADHRGNGYTF; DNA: TGCAGTGCCGATCACAGGGGGAATGGCTACACCTTC
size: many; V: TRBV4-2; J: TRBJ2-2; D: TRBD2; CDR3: CASSRTSGNTGELFF; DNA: TGTGCCAGCAGCCGGACTAGCGGAAACACCGGGGAGCTGTTTTTT
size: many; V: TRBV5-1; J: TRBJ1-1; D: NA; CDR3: CASSARAVGTEAFF; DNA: TGCGCCAGCAGCGCGAGGGCGGTTGGCACTGAAGCTTTCTTT
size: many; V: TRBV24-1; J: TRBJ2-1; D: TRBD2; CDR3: CATKGRREHEQFF; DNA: TGTGCCACCAAAGGGCGGCGGGAGCATGAGCAGTTCTTC
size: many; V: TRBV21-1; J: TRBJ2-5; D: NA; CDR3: CASRRGGSGETQYF; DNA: TGTGCCAGCCGACGTGGGGGGTCAGGAGAGACCCAGTACTTC
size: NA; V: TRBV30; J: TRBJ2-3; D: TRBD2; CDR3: CAWSGGADTQYF; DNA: TGTGCCTGGTCGGGGGGGGCAGATACGCAGTATTTT
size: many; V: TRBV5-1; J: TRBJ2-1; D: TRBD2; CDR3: CASSLVLAKSYNEQFF; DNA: TGCGCCAGCAGCTTGGTACTAGCGAAATCCTACAATGAGCAGTTCTTC
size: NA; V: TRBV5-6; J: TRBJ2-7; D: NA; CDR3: CASSLRDPLPHEQYF; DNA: TGTGCCAGCAGCCTCCGGGACCCATTACCTCACGAGCAGTACTTC
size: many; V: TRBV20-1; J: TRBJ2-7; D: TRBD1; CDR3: CSAPRQGANEQYF; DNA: TGCAGTGCTCCTCGACAGGGAGCTAATGAGCAGTACTTC
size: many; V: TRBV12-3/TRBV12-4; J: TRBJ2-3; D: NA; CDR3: CASSVQDYTDTQYF; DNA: TGTGCCAGCAGTGTCCAGGACTATACAGATACGCAGTATTTT
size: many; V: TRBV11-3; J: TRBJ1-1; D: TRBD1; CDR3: CASSSSTGLAEAFF; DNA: TGTGCCAGCAGCTCATCGACAGGGCTCGCTGAAGCTTTCTTT
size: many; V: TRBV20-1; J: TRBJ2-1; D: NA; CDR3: CRAKGDLYNEQFF; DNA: TGCAGGGCCAAGGGTGACCTCTACAATGAGCAGTTCTTC
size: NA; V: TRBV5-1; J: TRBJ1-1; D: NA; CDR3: CASSLIWGTEAFF; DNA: TGCGCCAGCAGCTTGATATGGGGCACTGAAGCTTTCTTT
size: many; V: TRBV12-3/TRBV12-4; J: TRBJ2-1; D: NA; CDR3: CASTAGRDYNEQFF; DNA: TGTGCCAGCACTGCTGGGCGGGACTACAATGAGCAGTTCTTC
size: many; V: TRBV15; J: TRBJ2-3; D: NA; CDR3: CATSRANVRSTDTQYF; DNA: TGTGCCACCAGCAGAGCTAACGTCCGTAGCACAGATACGCAGTATTTT
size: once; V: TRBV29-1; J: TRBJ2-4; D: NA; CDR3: CSVVRQQAQYF; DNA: TGCAGCGTTGTTCGACAGCAGGCTCAGTACTTC
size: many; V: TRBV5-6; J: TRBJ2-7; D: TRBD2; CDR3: CASSLGLAGDSYEQYF; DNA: TGTGCCAGCAGCCTCGGACTAGCGGGGGACTCCTACGAGCAGTACTTC